Below, 17 T cell receptor beta chains from the same sample are listed, as sequenced in a study of cytomegalovirus exposure and HLA in healthy donors. PCR used 60 Vbeta primers and 13 Jbeta primers. TCRdb keeps only in-frame clones here, not all; method: immunoSEQ multiplex PCR. The sample contains approximately 190,000 clones, roughly 74% of which appear only once. Sequenced: PBMCs. The receptors were sampled from a woman aged 25 to 39 in good health and CMV-seropositive.

V usage is TRBV19 and J usage is TRBJ2-7; D is ambiguous. The V gene lost 0 bases and the J gene lost 2 bases, with 8 bases spanning the gap. Germline V CDR1 and CDR2: LNHDA, SQIVND (reference sequence). This CDR3 has 14 amino acids. The CDR3 bases are TGTGCCAGTAGTATAGATGGAGAAACCTACGAGCAGTACTTC. Protein sequence: CASSIDGETYEQYF.

CDR3 loop: CASLYPGQGAIGYTF. The CDR3 nucleotides read TGTGCCAGCTTGTATCCGGGACAGGGGGCGATTGGCTACACCTTC. The rearrangement links TRBV6-6 to TRBJ1-2; TRBD1 aligns across 12 bases. V lost 8 bases and J lost 7; bases outside the gene matches: 11. Per the germline V gene, CDR1 is MNHNY and CDR2 is SVGAGI (reference sequence). This CDR3 comprises 15 residues.

This chain connects TRBV11-2 to TRBJ1-2; the D gene is possibly TRBD1 (5 bases). Trimming left V 5 bases short and J 8 bases short, with 18 bases between. Per germline, CDR1 SGHAT and CDR2 FQNNGV. This CDR3 is built from 14 residues. CDR3: CASSPQGQGGGYTF. Written as DNA, the CDR3 is TGTGCCAGCAGCCCGCAAGGCCAGGGCGGAGGCTACACCTTC.

This clone was recorded only once. The genes are TRBV7-6 and TRBJ2-2; possibly TRBD2 for D (7 bases). This CDR3 is 15 amino acids long. Germline CDR1 reads SGHVS; CDR2 reads FNYEAQ. The V gene lost 10 bases and the J gene lost 4 bases, with 19 bases spanning the gap. In DNA, the CDR3 is TGTGCCACAAGCCGGCGGGGGCAAGGCACCGGGGAGCTGTTTTTT. Translating it yields CATSRRGQGTGELFF.

This chain links TRBV21-1 with TRBJ2-1; the D call of TRBD2 is as the table states it, not checked on the DNA. TRBV21-1 is labeled a pseudogene. The CDR3 has 10 residues. CDR3 DNA sequence: TGTGCCAGCCCACTCACCCGCAACTTCTTC. Translating it yields CASPLTRNFF.

The J gene is TRBJ2-6, the V gene TRBV6-5; D perhaps matches TRBD1 (6 bases). The V and J ends lost 5 bases and 1 base respectively, with 9 bases between them. The CDR3 extends over 15 amino acids. Germline loops: CDR1 MNHEY, CDR2 SVGAGI. For the CDR3, the DNA is TGTGCCAGCAGTAAACAGGGATCTGGGGCCAACGTCCTGACTTTC. Translating it yields CASSKQGSGANVLTF.

CDR3 sequence reads: CASSPRANYGYTF. The CDR3 DNA follows: TGTGCCAGCAGCCCGAGAGCTAACTATGGCTACACCTTC. The rearrangement links TRBV5-6 to TRBJ1-2; D is unclear. The CDR3 length is 13 residues. Germline V gene sequence: CDR1 SGHDT, CDR2 YYEEEE. The V and J ends lost 4 bases and 0 bases respectively, with 7 bases between them.

The J gene is TRBJ2-1, the V gene TRBV7-2; TRBD2 matches 7 bases. There are 16 residues in the CDR3. V dropped 5 bases and J dropped 4; count of bases not matched to a gene: 11. Germline V gene lookup returns CDR1 SGHTA and CDR2 FQGNSA. This CDR3 reads CASSVEGAGKYNEQFF. CDR3 coding DNA: TGTGCCAGCAGCGTGGAGGGAGCGGGAAAGTACAATGAGCAGTTCTTC.

This chain uses TRBV7-2 with TRBJ1-1; D gene unclear. The CDR3 is 13 residues long. V dropped 5 bases and J dropped 10 bases, with 17 bases sitting between them. CDR1 SGHTA and CDR2 FQGNSA come from the germline V gene. CDR3 coding DNA: TGTGCCAGCAGCCCTAGATGGGGTCGGGGAGCTTTCTTT. Translated: CASSPRWGRGAFF.

This clone has only one observation. The chain employs TRBV29-1 and TRBJ1-1; 7 nucleotides line up with TRBD1. The CDR3 consists of 14 residues. Germline CDR1 SQVTM, CDR2 ANQGSEA. The V segment lost 5 bases and the J segment 0 bases; nucleotides outside the gene matches: 6. In nucleotides, the CDR3 is TGCAGCGTTAAGGGGGCCGGGATGAACACTGAAGCTTTCTTT. Amino acid sequence: CSVKGAGMNTEAFF. Drawing the rest from reference TRBV29-1 and TRBJ1-1, the complete variable domain is SAVISQKPSRDICQRGTSLTIQCQVDSQVTMMFWYRQQPGQSLTLIATANQGSEATYESGFVIDKFPISRPNLTFSTLTVSNMSPEDSSIYLCSVKGAGMNTEAFFGQGTRLTVV.

The chain uses TRBV6-1 and TRBJ2-7; possibly TRBD2 for D (6 bases). The V gene's germline CDR1 is MNHNS and CDR2 SASEGT. The CDR3 is 12 residues long. V shed 3 bases and J shed 11 bases, with 14 bases lying between them. The CDR3 sequence: CASSDVQGGEYF. The CDR3 DNA follows: TGTGCCAGCAGTGACGTGCAGGGAGGAGAGTACTTC.

The chain combines TRBV28 with TRBJ2-7, with 10 bases that match TRBD1. V gave up 4 bases and J gave up 3 bases; unmatched junction bases: 6. The V gene's germline CDR1 is MDHEN and CDR2 SYDVKM. The CDR3 loop spans 15 amino acids. The CDR3: CASSSRQGAFYEQYF. DNA of the CDR3: TGTGCCAGCAGTTCCAGACAGGGGGCCTTCTACGAGCAGTACTTC. Combining the CDR3 with reference TRBV28 and TRBJ2-7 gives the whole variable domain DVKVTQSSRYLVKRTGEKVFLECVQDMDHENMFWYRQDPGLGLRLIYFSYDVKMKEKGDIPEGYSVSREKKERFSLILESASTNQTSMYLCASSSRQGAFYEQYFGPGTRLTVT.

The chain links TRBV7-9 to TRBJ2-7, with 8 bases fitting TRBD1. Germline values: CDR1 SEHNR, CDR2 FQNEAQ (reference sequence). CDR3 length equals 15 residues. V trimming: 4 bases; J trimming: 2 bases; junction bases outside the gene matches: 7. The CDR3 sequence is CASSSQDRGTYEQYF. In nucleotides, the CDR3 is TGTGCCAGCAGCTCCCAAGACAGGGGAACCTACGAGCAGTACTTC.

The CDR3 bases are TGTGCCAGCAGCTTGGCCGTTAACAGTTTTCGTGCTGAAGCTTTCTTT. It encodes CASSLAVNSFRAEAFF. The rearrangement uses TRBV5-4 and TRBJ1-1, with D unclear. CDR3 length: 16 amino acids. Germline V gene sequence: CDR1 SGHNT, CDR2 YYREEE (reference sequence). Trimming took 0 bases from V and 6 from J, leaving 18 bases between them.

V is TRBV7-2 and J is TRBJ2-7, with 8 bases lining up with TRBD1. V was clipped by 2 bases and J by 3 bases; unmatched bases: 9. From germline, CDR1 is SGHTA and CDR2 FQGNSA. This CDR3 has 16 residues. The CDR3 DNA is TGTGCCAGCAGCTTATCAGGGGGCCGCGTTTACTACGAGCAGTACTTC. Its protein product is CASSLSGGRVYYEQYF.

The chain links TRBV6-1 to TRBJ1-5; perhaps TRBD1 as D (5 bases). The CDR3 spans 13 residues. The ends were cut back, 10 bases at V and 3 bases at J, with 13 bases in the middle. Per the germline V gene, CDR1 is MNHNS and CDR2 is SASEGT. The CDR3 loop is CATLLTVNQPQHF. CDR3 bases: TGTGCCACCCTACTGACAGTCAATCAGCCCCAGCATTTT.

The rearrangement joins TRBV7-9 to TRBJ2-3, with no clear D. This CDR3 is 15 amino acids long. Trimming cost V 1 base and J 4 bases, with 12 bases left between them. Germline V CDR1 and CDR2: SEHNR, FQNEAQ (reference sequence). DNA of the CDR3: TGTGCCAGCAGCTTAGATGGTAGCCTCGCAGATACGCAGTATTTT. It encodes CASSLDGSLADTQYF.